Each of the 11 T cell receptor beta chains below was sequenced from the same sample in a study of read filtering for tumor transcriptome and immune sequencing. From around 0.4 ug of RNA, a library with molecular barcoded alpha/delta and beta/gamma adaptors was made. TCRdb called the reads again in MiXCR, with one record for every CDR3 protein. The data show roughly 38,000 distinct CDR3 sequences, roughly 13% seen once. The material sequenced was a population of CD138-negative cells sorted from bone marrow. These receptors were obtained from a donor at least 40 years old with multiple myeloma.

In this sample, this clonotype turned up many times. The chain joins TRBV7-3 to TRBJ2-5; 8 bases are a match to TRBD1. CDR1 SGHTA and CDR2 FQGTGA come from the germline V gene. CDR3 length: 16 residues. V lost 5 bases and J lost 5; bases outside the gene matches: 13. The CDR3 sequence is CASSITSTGAGETQYF. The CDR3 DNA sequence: TGTGCCAGCAGCATCACCTCGACAGGGGCCGGGGAGACCCAGTACTTC.

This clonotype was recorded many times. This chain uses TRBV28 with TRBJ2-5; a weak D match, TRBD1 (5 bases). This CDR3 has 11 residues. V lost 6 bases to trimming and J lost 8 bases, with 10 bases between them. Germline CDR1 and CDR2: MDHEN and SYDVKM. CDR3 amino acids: CASSNDRTQYF. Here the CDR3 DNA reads TGTGCCAGCAGCAACGACAGAACCCAGTACTTC.

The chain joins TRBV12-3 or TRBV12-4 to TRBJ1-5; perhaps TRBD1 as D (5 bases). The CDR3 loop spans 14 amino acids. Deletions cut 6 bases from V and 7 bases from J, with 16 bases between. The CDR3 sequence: CASSPDSSRQPQHF. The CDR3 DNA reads TGTGCCAGCAGCCCCGACAGTTCCAGGCAGCCCCAGCATTTT.

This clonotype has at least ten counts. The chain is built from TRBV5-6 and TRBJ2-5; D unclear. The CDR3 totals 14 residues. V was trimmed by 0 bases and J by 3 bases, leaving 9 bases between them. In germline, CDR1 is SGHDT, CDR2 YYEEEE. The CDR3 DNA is TGTGCCAGCAGCTTGGAGAATAGTGAAGAGACCCAGTACTTC. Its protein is CASSLENSEETQYF.

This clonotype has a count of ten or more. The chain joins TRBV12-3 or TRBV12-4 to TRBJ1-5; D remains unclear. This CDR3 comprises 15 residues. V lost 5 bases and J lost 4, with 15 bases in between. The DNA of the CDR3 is TGTGCCAGCAGTCCCTCCCCCAACGGGAATCAGCCCCAGCATTTT. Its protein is CASSPSPNGNQPQHF.

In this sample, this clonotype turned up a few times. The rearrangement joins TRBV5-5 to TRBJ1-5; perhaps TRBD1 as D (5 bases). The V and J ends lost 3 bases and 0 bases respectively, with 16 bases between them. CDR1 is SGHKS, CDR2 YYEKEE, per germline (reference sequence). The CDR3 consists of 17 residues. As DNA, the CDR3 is TGTGCCAGCAGCTATACACCACCTACAGGTAGCAATCAGCCCCAGCATTTT. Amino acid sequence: CASSYTPPTGSNQPQHF.

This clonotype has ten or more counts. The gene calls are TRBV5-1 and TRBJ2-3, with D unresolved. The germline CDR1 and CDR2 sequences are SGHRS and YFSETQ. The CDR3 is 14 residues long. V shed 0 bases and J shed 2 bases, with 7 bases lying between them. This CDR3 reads CASSLVAFTDTQYF. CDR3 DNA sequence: TGCGCCAGCAGCTTGGTTGCTTTCACAGATACGCAGTATTTT.

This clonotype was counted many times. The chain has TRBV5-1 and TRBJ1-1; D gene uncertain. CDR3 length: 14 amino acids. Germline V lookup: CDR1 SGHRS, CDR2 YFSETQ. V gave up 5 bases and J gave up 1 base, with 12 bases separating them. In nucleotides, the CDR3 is TGCGCCAGCAGGTCGACCGTGGGGAACACTGAAGCTTTCTTT. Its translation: CASRSTVGNTEAFF.

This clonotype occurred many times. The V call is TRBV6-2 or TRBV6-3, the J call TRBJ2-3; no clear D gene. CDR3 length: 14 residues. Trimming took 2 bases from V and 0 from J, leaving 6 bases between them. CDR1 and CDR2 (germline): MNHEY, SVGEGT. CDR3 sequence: CASSYPISTDTQYF. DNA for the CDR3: TGTGCCAGCAGTTACCCGATCAGCACAGATACGCAGTATTTT.

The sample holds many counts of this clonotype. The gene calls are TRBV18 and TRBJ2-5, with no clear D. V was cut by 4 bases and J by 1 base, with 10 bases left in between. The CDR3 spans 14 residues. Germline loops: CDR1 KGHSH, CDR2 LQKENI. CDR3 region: CASSRAGLQETQYF. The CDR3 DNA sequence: TGTGCCAGCTCACGGGCAGGCCTCCAAGAGACCCAGTACTTC.

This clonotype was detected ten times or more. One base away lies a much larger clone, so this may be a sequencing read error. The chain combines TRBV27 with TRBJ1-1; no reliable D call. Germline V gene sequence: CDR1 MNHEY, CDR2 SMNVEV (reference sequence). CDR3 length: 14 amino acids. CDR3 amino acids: CASSLYTSNAEAFF. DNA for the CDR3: TGTGCCAGCAGTTTATACACATCGAACGCTGAAGCTTTCTTT.